One and the same sample provided the 23 T cell receptor beta chains below, sequenced in a study of T cell changes during pregnancy in multiple sclerosis. TCRdb's copy holds only in-frame clones and misses some; the assay was immunoSEQ multiplex PCR. Here the sample spans about 17,000 clones, 88% being singletons. The sample consisted of CD8+ T cells from peripheral blood mononuclear cells, taken after pregnancy. The origin of the receptors is a female donor in good health, enrolled as a control in a pregnancy study.

V and J are TRBV11-2 and TRBJ2-7; D is perhaps TRBD2 (5 bases). There are 15 residues in the CDR3. Trimming shortened V by 1 base and J by 3 bases, and 13 bases separated the two germline ends. The germline V gene encodes CDR1 SGHAT and CDR2 FQNNGV. The DNA for the CDR3 is TGTGCCAGCAGCTTAGGGTTTAGCGCAATCTACGAGCAGTACTTC. Protein product: CASSLGFSAIYEQYF.

The V gene is TRBV6-1, the J gene TRBJ2-1, with TRBD1 as a possible D gene (6 bases). The V gene lost 3 bases and the J gene lost 4 bases, with 13 bases spanning the gap. The CDR3 totals 15 residues. The germline V gene encodes CDR1 MNHNS and CDR2 SASEGT. CDR3 DNA: TGTGCCAGCAGTGAGGCGGACAGACAATACAATGAGCAGTTCTTC. This encodes CASSEADRQYNEQFF.

The chain uses TRBV5-6 and TRBJ2-2; D might be TRBD1 (5 bases). The CDR3 is 15 residues long. V dropped 6 bases and J dropped 1 base, with 13 bases sitting between them. From germline, CDR1 is SGHDT and CDR2 YYEEEE. CDR3 bases: TGTGCCAGCACCCGAAGACAGTGGAACACCGGGGAGCTGTTTTTT. Amino acids: CASTRRQWNTGELFF.

This chain links TRBV21-1 with TRBJ2-7; TRBD1, the table's D call, was not compared with the DNA. TRBV21-1 is a known pseudogene. The CDR3 is 15 residues long. CDR3 bases: TGTGCCAGCAGCACAGACAGGGGATCAACCTACGAGCAGTACTTC. It encodes CASSTDRGSTYEQYF.

The gene calls are TRBV27 and TRBJ2-7; 12 nucleotides match TRBD2. The CDR3 has 14 residues. The V gene's germline CDR1 is MNHEY and CDR2 SMNVEV (reference sequence). The trim removed 6 bases at V and 5 bases at J, leaving 5 bases unmatched. CDR3 residues: CASRILAGGDEQYF. CDR3 DNA: TGTGCCAGCAGAATACTAGCGGGAGGCGACGAGCAGTACTTC.

The chain employs TRBV25-1 and TRBJ2-5; tentatively, D is TRBD2 (7 bases). Germline V CDR1 and CDR2: MGHDK, SYGVNS. With 4 bases removed from V and 1 base from J, the gap between germline ends came to 13 bases. The CDR3 runs 15 residues. CDR3 loop: CASSGRGGIQETQYF. Written as DNA, the CDR3 is TGTGCCAGCAGTGGGAGGGGGGGGATCCAAGAGACCCAGTACTTC.

The chain couples TRBV27 to TRBJ2-2; the match to TRBD2 covers 8 bases. The germline CDR1 and CDR2 sequences are MNHEY and SMNVEV (reference sequence). The V gene end was trimmed by 1 base and the J gene end by 4 bases; junction bases not matched to a gene: 5. The CDR3 loop spans 16 amino acids. CDR3 region: CASSLLRGALTGELFF. The CDR3 region has the DNA TGTGCCAGCAGTTTATTGCGGGGGGCGCTCACCGGGGAGCTGTTTTTT.

The chain uses TRBV5-8 and TRBJ2-2, with 11 nucleotides matching TRBD2. The J segment lost 0 bases and the V segment lost 4 bases, leaving 11 bases of the junction unmatched. The CDR3 length is 19 residues. CDR1 SGHTS and CDR2 YDEGEE come from the germline V gene. CDR3 in DNA: TGTGCCAGCAGCCCCCTCGTACTAGCGGGGGAAGCGAACACCGGGGAGCTGTTTTTT. Translating it yields CASSPLVLAGEANTGELFF.

DNA for the CDR3: TGTGCCAGCAGCCAATTGGGGACAGGCTATGGCTACACCTTC. This sequence encodes CASSQLGTGYGYTF. This sequence joins TRBV14 and TRBJ1-2, with 8 bases aligning to TRBD1. The CDR3 has 14 residues. J lost 4 bases, V lost 2 bases, and 3 bases had no gene match. Germline lookup yields CDR1 SGHDN and CDR2 FVKESK.

The rearrangement joins TRBV27 to TRBJ2-1, with a weak D call TRBD1 (6 bases). This CDR3 has 13 residues. The germline gives CDR1 MNHEY, CDR2 SMNVEV (reference sequence). V was pared by 5 bases and J by 4 bases, with 9 bases between. CDR3: CASSRDTYNEQFF. CDR3 DNA sequence: TGTGCCAGCAGTCGGGACACATACAATGAGCAGTTCTTC.

This sequence joins TRBV2 and TRBJ2-6; possible D gene TRBD2, 6 bases. The germline V gene encodes CDR1 SNHLY and CDR2 FYNNEI. This CDR3 comprises 15 residues. The CDR3 sequence is CARRERNSGANVLTF. DNA of the CDR3: TGTGCGAGGAGGGAGAGAAACTCTGGGGCCAACGTCCTGACTTTC.

The chain recombines TRBV5-6 with TRBJ2-7; D possibly corresponds to TRBD1 (5 bases). The germline V and J ends were trimmed by 1 base and 2 bases, with 10 bases remaining between them. This CDR3 region has 14 residues. Germline V gene data show CDR1 as SGHDT and CDR2 as YYEEEE. This chain's CDR3 is CASSLNVRAYEQYF. CDR3 in DNA: TGTGCCAGCAGCTTGAACGTCAGGGCCTACGAGCAGTACTTC.

The rearrangement uses TRBV4-1 and TRBJ2-6, with no clear D. The CDR3 loop spans 17 amino acids. Germline CDR1 and CDR2: MGHRA and YSYEKL. The germline V and J ends were trimmed by 2 bases and 0 bases, with 11 bases remaining between them. CDR3 protein: CASSQQDSSSGANVLTF. The CDR3 DNA is TGCGCCAGCAGCCAACAGGATTCGAGCTCTGGGGCCAACGTCCTGACTTTC.

The rearrangement links TRBV6-4 to TRBJ2-3, with 8 bases lining up with TRBD2. V was pared by 3 bases and J by 5 bases, with 7 bases of the junction left unmatched. Germline V gene sequence: CDR1 MRHNA, CDR2 SNTAGT. The CDR3 spans 15 residues. CDR3 nucleotide sequence: TGTGCCAGCAGTGAGGTAGCGGGATCCGAAGATACGCAGTATTTT. As protein: CASSEVAGSEDTQYF.

This clone was observed a few times. The chain recombines TRBV28 with TRBJ1-2; TRBD1 aligns across 12 bases. Looked up from germline, CDR1 is MDHEN and CDR2 is SYDVKM. CDR3 length: 13 residues. V was pared by 6 bases and J by 4 bases, with 0 bases of the junction left unmatched. CDR3 nucleotide sequence: TGTGCCAGCAGGGGACAGGGGGCCTATGGCTACACCTTC. It codes for CASRGQGAYGYTF.

This clone was seen a single time. This chain links TRBV7-8 with TRBJ2-1; D gene uncertain. The CDR3 loop spans 15 amino acids. The V gene's germline CDR1 is SGHVS and CDR2 FQNEAQ. The V gene lost 7 bases and the J gene lost 0 bases, with 13 bases spanning the gap. Here the CDR3 reads CASTHGRNSYNEQFF. CDR3 bases: TGTGCCAGCACCCATGGGCGAAACTCCTACAATGAGCAGTTCTTC.

The CDR3 here is CASSGETRLFF. For the CDR3, the DNA is TGTGCCAGCAGCGGCGAGACACGACTGTTTTTT. The rearrangement uses TRBV9 and TRBJ2-2; D remains unclear. This CDR3 contains 11 residues. V was shortened by 3 bases and J by 14 bases, with 11 bases between the two germline ends. The germline CDR1 and CDR2 sequences are SGDLS and YYNGEE.

The genes are TRBV27 and TRBJ1-5; possibly TRBD1 for D (6 bases). Germline lookup yields CDR1 MNHEY and CDR2 SMNVEV (reference sequence). The CDR3 sequence is 12 residues long. V lost 6 bases and J lost 9, with 12 bases in between. The CDR3 region is CASRQGRRPQHF. Here the CDR3 DNA reads TGTGCCAGCAGACAGGGAAGGAGGCCCCAGCATTTT.

This clone is a singleton in its sample. The chain has TRBV15 and TRBJ2-3, with 10 bases lining up with TRBD2. The CDR3 runs to 19 residues. Germline values: CDR1 LNHNV, CDR2 YYDKDF (reference sequence). V lost 0 bases, J lost 1 base, and 10 bases stayed unmatched. CDR3 DNA: TGTGCCACCAGCAGAGATTTGACTAGCGGGCTTGTAGGCACAGATACGCAGTATTTT. Its translation: CATSRDLTSGLVGTDTQYF.

The chain is built from TRBV12-5 and TRBJ2-7; D remains ambiguous. The CDR3 is 14 amino acids. Per germline, CDR1 LGHNT and CDR2 FRNRAP. The V gene lost 5 bases and the J gene lost 4 bases, with 15 bases spanning the gap. The CDR3 sequence: CASGAAASGYEQYF. CDR3 DNA sequence: TGTGCTAGTGGTGCGGCGGCATCGGGTTACGAGCAGTACTTC.

The genes are TRBV6-1 and TRBJ2-5; 9 bases agree with TRBD1. The J call may be faulty, since TRBJ2-7 better matches the DNA end. Germline CDR1 and CDR2: MNHNS and SASEGT. The CDR3 spans 15 residues. CDR3: CASSEAGTGSYEQYF. CDR3 nucleotides: TGTGCCAGCAGTGAAGCAGGGACAGGGTCCTACGAGCAGTACTTC.

The chain employs TRBV6-1 and TRBJ2-1; TRBD1 aligns across 10 bases. This CDR3 comprises 15 residues. V lost 8 bases to trimming and J lost 3 bases; unmatched junction nucleotides: 7. Germline-derived CDR1 and CDR2 are MNHNS and SASEGT. The CDR3 loop is CASAEDRGNYNEQFF. As DNA, the CDR3 is TGTGCCAGCGCAGAGGACAGGGGGAACTACAATGAGCAGTTCTTC.

The rearrangement uses TRBV25-1 and TRBJ1-5; D gene uncertain. V dropped 6 bases and J dropped 0 bases, with 12 bases sitting between them. The germline gives CDR1 MGHDK, CDR2 SYGVNS. CDR3 length equals 15 residues. The CDR3 sequence is CASSEGGFSNQPQHF. CDR3 DNA: TGTGCCAGCAGCGAAGGCGGTTTTAGCAATCAGCCCCAGCATTTT. Together with reference TRBV25-1 and TRBJ1-5, the CDR3 gives the full variable domain: EADIYQTPRYLVIGTGKKITLECSQTMGHDKMYWYQQDPGMELHLIHYSYGVNSTEKGDLSSESTVSRIRTEHFPLTLESARPSHTSQYLCASSEGGFSNQPQHFGDGTRLSIL.